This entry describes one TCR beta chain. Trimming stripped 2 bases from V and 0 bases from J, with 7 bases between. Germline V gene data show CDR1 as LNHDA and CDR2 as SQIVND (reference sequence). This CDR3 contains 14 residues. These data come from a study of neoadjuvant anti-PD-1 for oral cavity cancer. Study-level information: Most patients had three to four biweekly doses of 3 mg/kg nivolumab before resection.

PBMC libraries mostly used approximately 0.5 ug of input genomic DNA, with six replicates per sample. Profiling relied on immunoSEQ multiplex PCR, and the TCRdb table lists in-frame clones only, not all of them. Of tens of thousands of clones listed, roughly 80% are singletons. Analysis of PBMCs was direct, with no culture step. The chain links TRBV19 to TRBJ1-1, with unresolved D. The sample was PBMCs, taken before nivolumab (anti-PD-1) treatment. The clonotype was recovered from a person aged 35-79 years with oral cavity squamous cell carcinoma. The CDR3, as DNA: TGTGCCAGTAGTATAAGAGGGATGAACACTGAAGCTTTCTTT. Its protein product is CASSIRGMNTEAFF. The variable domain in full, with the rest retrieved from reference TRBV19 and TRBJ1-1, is DGGITQSPKYLFRKEGQNVTLSCEQNLNHDAMYWYRQDPGQGLRLIYYSQIVNDFQKGDIAEGYSVSREKKESFPLTVTSAQKNPTAFYLCASSIRGMNTEAFFGQGTRLTVV.